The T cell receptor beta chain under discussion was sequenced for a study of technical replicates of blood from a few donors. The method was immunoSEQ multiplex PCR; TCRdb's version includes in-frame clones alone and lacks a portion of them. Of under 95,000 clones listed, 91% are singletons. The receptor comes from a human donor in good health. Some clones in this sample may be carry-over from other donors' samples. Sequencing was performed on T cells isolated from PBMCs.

The DNA of the CDR3 is TGTGCCAGCAGTCAAACTAGCGGGGGCAATTACAATGAGCAGTTCTTC. Protein product: CASSQTSGGNYNEQFF. The V and J genes are TRBV27 and TRBJ2-1; 11 nucleotides line up with TRBD2. This CDR3 is built from 16 residues. With V trimmed by 5 bases and J by 4 bases, 7 bases remained unmatched. Per germline, CDR1 MNHEY and CDR2 SMNVEV (reference sequence).